A selection of T cell receptor beta chains follows, all from one sample in a study of OX40 agonist ivuxolimab in advanced cancers. Produced via immunoSEQ multiplex PCR; TCRdb's table is partial and in-frame only. The profile shows some 98,000 clones, roughly nine tenths of them singletons. The sample was CD4+ or CD8+ T cells sorted from blood, taken in a trial of the OX40 agonist ivuxolimab. The receptors come from an adult with an advanced solid tumor such as melanoma, head and neck, liver or kidney cancer. CDR3s include the opening cysteine and the closing phenylalanine or tryptophan. The D gene is left open where the match is weak. The listing skips clone size in some rows; elsewhere it reads once, few, many or a size class.

TRBD1	TRBV4-2	TRBJ1-3	.	TGTGCCAGCAGCCAAGGGACAGGCTCAATGGGAAACACCATATATTTT	CASSQGTGSMGNTIYF
.	TRBV28	TRBJ1-5	.	TGTGCCAGCAGTTTTGGAGGGGGGGGAAACAATCAGCCCCAGCATTTT	CASSFGGGGNNQPQHF
TRBD1	TRBV7-8	TRBJ2-7	.	TGTGCCAGCAGCTTATTGGGACAGGGGTCCTACGAGCAGTACTTC	CASSLLGQGSYEQYF
.	TRBV19	TRBJ1-3	.	TGTGCCAGTAGTATGAGGGTCTCTGGAAACACCATATATTTT	CASSMRVSGNTIYF
TRBD2	TRBV9	TRBJ2-7	.	TGTGCCAGCAGCGTCGAATCTAGCGGGGGTGCCTACGAGCAGTACTTC	CASSVESSGGAYEQYF
.	TRBV7-2	TRBJ1-1	.	TGTGCCAGCAGCTTAGACGGCAGGGGGAACACTGAAGCTTTCTTT	CASSLDGRGNTEAFF
.	TRBV11-2	TRBJ2-7	.	TGTGCCAGCAGCTTAACAGACGGGGCGGGGACTGTGTTCTACGAGCAGTACTTC	CASSLTDGAGTVFYEQYF
.	TRBV19	TRBJ1-1	.	TGTGCCAGTAAGGATACAGGGAAGAACACTGAAGCTTTCTTT	CASKDTGKNTEAFF
.	TRBV27	TRBJ2-1	.	TGTGCCAGCAGCCGCCGGGAGAACAATGAGCAGTTCTTC	CASSRRENNEQFF
.	TRBV5-5	TRBJ2-7	.	TGTGCCAGCAGCTTGGCGCCCGAAGGGTCTTACGAGCAGTACTTC	CASSLAPEGSYEQYF
.	TRBV6-6	TRBJ2-7	.	TGTGCCAGCAGTTACTCGAGAGCACAGAACTACGAGCAGTACTTC	CASSYSRAQNYEQYF
TRBD1	TRBV7-2	TRBJ1-2	.	TGTGCCAGCAGCTTAGGACCGGGACAGACTAACTATGGCTACACCTTC	CASSLGPGQTNYGYTF
TRBD1	TRBV19	TRBJ2-5	.	TGTGCCAGTAGTATGGACAGGGTGGGGCGAGAGACCCAGTACTTC	CASSMDRVGRETQYF
TRBD1	TRBV13	TRBJ1-2	.	TGTGCCAGCAGTCGAGACAGGGGTAACTATGGCTACACCTTC	CASSRDRGNYGYTF
.	TRBV6-1	TRBJ2-5	.	TGTGCCAGCAGCCCGGACAGTGTCAAGACCCAGTACTTC	CASSPDSVKTQYF
.	TRBV7-2	TRBJ2-7	.	TGTGCCAGCAGCTGGGCCTACGAGCAGTACTTC	CASSWAYEQYF
.	TRBV7-3	TRBJ2-5	.	TGTGCCAGCAGCTCAGGAGTGGCGGGGACCCAGTACTTC	CASSSGVAGTQYF
TRBD1	TRBV28	TRBJ2-7	.	TGTGCCAGCAGCCAAGGGGGTGGGACAGGGGTCCACGAGCAGTACTTC	CASSQGGGTGVHEQYF
TRBD1	TRBV7-8	TRBJ2-4	.	TGTGCCAGCAGCCCCCTCGGGACAGGGGCCCGGGACATTCAGTACTTC	CASSPLGTGARDIQYF
TRBD2	TRBV7-2	TRBJ2-5	once	TGTGCCAGCAGCTCGGGACTAGCGGGGCAAGAGACCCAGTACTTC	CASSSGLAGQETQYF
.	TRBV27	TRBJ2-7	.	TGTGCCAGCAGTTTAAACGAGGTTCAGGTGCTCTACGAGCAGTACTTC	CASSLNEVQVLYEQYF
.	TRBV6-1	TRBJ1-5	.	TGTGCCAGCAGTGAATGGCCAAACAGGCATCAGCCCCAGCATTTT	CASSEWPNRHQPQHF
TRBD2	TRBV28	TRBJ2-5	.	TGTGCCAGCAGTACACTAGCGGGAGGATCCCCAGAGACCCAGTACTTC	CASSTLAGGSPETQYF
.	TRBV11-2	TRBJ2-3	.	TGTGCCAGCAGCTTAGGTTTCCTCCAGGGGCTCAGCACAGATACGCAGTATTTT	CASSLGFLQGLSTDTQYF
TRBD1	TRBV11-1	TRBJ2-7	.	TGTGCCAGCAGCGGATCCGGGACAGGCTCCTACGAGCAGTACTTC	CASSGSGTGSYEQYF
TRBD2	TRBV9	TRBJ2-1	.	TGTGCCAGCAGCGTATACTTACTAGCGGGGGAGCAGTTCTTC	CASSVYLLAGEQFF
.	TRBV18	TRBJ2-1	.	TGTGCCAGCTCACCACGGAGGACTGCGAGCTCCTACAATGAGCAGTTCTTC	CASSPRRTASSYNEQFF
TRBD2	TRBV29-1	TRBJ2-2	.	TGCAGCGTGGGGACTAGCGGGAGGAACACCGGGGAGCTGTTTTTT	CSVGTSGRNTGELFF
TRBD1	TRBV19	TRBJ1-3	.	TGTGCCAGTACCCACAGGGGGAGCTCTGGAAACACCATATATTTT	CASTHRGSSGNTIYF
TRBD2	TRBV6-1	TRBJ2-3	.	TGTGCCAGCAGTGAAGCAGCGGGGTCTAGCACAGATACGCAGTATTTT	CASSEAAGSSTDTQYF
.	TRBV15	TRBJ1-2	.	TGTGCCACCAGCAGAGGGTCGGGCTATGGCTACACCTTC	CATSRGSGYGYTF
.	TRBV7-9	TRBJ2-1	.	TGTGCCAGCAGCTCAGTGCATCCAGGGGCGTTTTTTGAGCAGTTCTTC	CASSSVHPGAFFEQFF
.	TRBV30	TRBJ1-5	.	TGTGCGAATCCCCCGACAGACAATCAGCCCCAGCATTTT	CANPPTDNQPQHF
TRBD1	TRBV15	TRBJ1-5	.	TGTGCCACCAGCAGAGCCCGGGACAGCGGCCCAAAGGTACCCCAGCATTTT	CATSRARDSGPKVPQHF
.	TRBV27	TRBJ2-3	.	TGTGCCAGCAGTTTAGCTAGCGCCAGCACAGATACGCAGTATTTT	CASSLASASTDTQYF